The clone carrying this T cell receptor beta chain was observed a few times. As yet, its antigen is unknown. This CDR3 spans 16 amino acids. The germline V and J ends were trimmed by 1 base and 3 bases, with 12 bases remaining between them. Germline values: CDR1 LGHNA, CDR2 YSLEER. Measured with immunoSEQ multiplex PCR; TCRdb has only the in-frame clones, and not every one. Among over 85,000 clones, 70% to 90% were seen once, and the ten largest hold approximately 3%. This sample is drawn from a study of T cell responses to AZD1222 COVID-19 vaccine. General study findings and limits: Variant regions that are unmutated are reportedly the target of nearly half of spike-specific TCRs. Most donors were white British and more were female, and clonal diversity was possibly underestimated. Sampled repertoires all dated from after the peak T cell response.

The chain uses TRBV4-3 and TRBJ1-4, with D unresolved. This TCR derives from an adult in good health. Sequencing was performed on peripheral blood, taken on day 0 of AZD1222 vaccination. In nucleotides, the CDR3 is TGCGCCAGCAGCCAAGGCATAGCAGGTGCTAATGAAAAACTGTTTTTT. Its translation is CASSQGIAGANEKLFF.